The table lists the clone carrying this TCR beta chain with many counts. The antigen is undetermined. Looked up from germline, CDR1 is MDHEN and CDR2 is SYDVKM. There are 13 residues in the CDR3. Trimming shortened V by 2 bases and J by 1 base, and 6 bases separated the two germline ends. With template switching, a universal primer site was added, and the cDNA carried unique molecular identifiers. In TCRdb, the 5' RACE reads were re-called with MiXCR into one record per CDR3 protein. This sample carries around 250,000 distinct CDR3 sequences, roughly 8.7% of them seen once, and the ten largest clones take less than 4%. The sample is drawn from a study of identical twins. Overall study results and limits: Weaker excess twin sharing was seen among beta out-of-frame sequences. Fewer insertions marked abundant cord blood beta clonotypes; young adult naive trended weakly, memory not at all. Findings depended on cross-sectional statistics rather than tracking the same donors.

The same data also went into a second study, on yellow fever vaccine responses in identical twins.

Sample: CD8+ T cells sorted from blood. This receptor was identified in a woman aged 18-29 years in good health. The chain carries TRBV28 and TRBJ2-7; no definite D call. The CDR3 spells CASSLVSSYEQYF. DNA of the CDR3: TGTGCCAGCAGTTTAGTTAGTTCCTACGAGCAGTACTTC.